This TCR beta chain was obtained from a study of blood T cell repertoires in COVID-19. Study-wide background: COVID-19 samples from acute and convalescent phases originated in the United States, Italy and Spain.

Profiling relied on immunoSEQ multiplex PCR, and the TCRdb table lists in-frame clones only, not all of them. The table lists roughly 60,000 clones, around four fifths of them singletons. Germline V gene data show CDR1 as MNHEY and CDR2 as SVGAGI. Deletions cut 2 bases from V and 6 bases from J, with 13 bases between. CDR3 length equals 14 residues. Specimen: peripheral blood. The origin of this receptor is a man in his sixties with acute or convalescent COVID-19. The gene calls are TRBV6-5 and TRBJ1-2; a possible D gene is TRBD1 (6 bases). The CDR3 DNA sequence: TGTGCCAGCAGTTACAGTTCAGGGGCAGATGGCTACACCTTC. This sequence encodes CASSYSSGADGYTF.